What follows are 2 T cell receptor beta chains derived from one specimen sequenced in a study of blood T cell repertoires in COVID-19. TCRdb's table, derived via immunoSEQ multiplex PCR, lists solely in-frame clones and lacks some. Of some 180,000 clones listed, around 86% are singletons. The material sequenced was PBMCs or T cells enriched from blood (not recorded which). The receptors shown here come from a woman aged 35 to 49 in a cohort exposed to, infected with or recovered from COVID-19 (not recorded which).

The chain joins TRBV5-6 to TRBJ1-2; 11 bases agree with TRBD1. CDR1 and CDR2 from the germline V gene are SGHDT and YYEEEE. The length of the CDR3 is 16 residues. J lost 7 bases, V lost 0 bases, and 8 bases had no gene match. Written as DNA, the CDR3 is TGTGCCAGCAGCTTGGGCAGAGGACAGGGGGCGGGTGGCTACACCTTC. This sequence encodes CASSLGRGQGAGGYTF.

The V call is TRBV15, the J call TRBJ1-5; no clear D. This CDR3 is 16 amino acids long. V was trimmed by 0 bases and J by 0 bases, leaving 9 bases between them. CDR1 and CDR2 from the germline V gene are LNHNV and YYDKDF (reference sequence). The CDR3 DNA sequence: TGTGCCACCAGCAGAGATCTACGGGGTAGCAATCAGCCCCAGCATTTT. This gives the protein CATSRDLRGSNQPQHF.